The T cell receptor beta chain described here comes from a study of beta chain features in type 1 diabetes. Study-level findings and limits: Type 1 diabetes patients had moderately but significantly shorter TCRB CDR3s in all four CD4+ subsets.

This CDR3 is 15 amino acids long. The germline CDR1 and CDR2 sequences are MNHEY and SVGAGI. V dropped 5 bases and J dropped 7 bases, with 18 bases sitting between them. The isolated RNA, all of it, was reverse transcribed, so expressed TCRB transcripts were what got sequenced. This table comes from immunoSEQ multiplex PCR, and its TCRdb copy is limited to in-frame clones, with some not included. The profile shows about 740,000 clones, around 15% of them singletons. Turning to this clone: As yet, its antigen is unknown.

The chain has TRBV6-5 and TRBJ1-5; D is possibly TRBD1 (5 bases). Sequenced material: naive CD4+ T cells from blood. This receptor was identified in a young man with type 1 diabetes. CDR3 in DNA: TGTGCCAGCAGTCCCGGGACCCTCGCCGGCCAGCCCCAGCATTTT. Protein: CASSPGTLAGQPQHF.